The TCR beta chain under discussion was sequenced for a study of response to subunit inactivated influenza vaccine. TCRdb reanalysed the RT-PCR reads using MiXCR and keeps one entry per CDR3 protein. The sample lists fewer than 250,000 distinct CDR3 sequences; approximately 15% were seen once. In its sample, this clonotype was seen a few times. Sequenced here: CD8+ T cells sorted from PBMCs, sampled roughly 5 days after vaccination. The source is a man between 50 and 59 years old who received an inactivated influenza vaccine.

The CDR3 sequence is CSARQGSSYEQYF. Here the CDR3 DNA reads TGCAGTGCCCGACAGGGGAGCTCCTACGAGCAGTACTTC. The chain is built from TRBV20-1 and TRBJ2-7; TRBD1 agrees at 8 bases. The CDR3 spans 13 residues. CDR1 DFQATT and CDR2 SNEGSKA come from the germline V gene (reference sequence). The trim removed 6 bases at V and 0 bases at J, leaving 4 bases unmatched.